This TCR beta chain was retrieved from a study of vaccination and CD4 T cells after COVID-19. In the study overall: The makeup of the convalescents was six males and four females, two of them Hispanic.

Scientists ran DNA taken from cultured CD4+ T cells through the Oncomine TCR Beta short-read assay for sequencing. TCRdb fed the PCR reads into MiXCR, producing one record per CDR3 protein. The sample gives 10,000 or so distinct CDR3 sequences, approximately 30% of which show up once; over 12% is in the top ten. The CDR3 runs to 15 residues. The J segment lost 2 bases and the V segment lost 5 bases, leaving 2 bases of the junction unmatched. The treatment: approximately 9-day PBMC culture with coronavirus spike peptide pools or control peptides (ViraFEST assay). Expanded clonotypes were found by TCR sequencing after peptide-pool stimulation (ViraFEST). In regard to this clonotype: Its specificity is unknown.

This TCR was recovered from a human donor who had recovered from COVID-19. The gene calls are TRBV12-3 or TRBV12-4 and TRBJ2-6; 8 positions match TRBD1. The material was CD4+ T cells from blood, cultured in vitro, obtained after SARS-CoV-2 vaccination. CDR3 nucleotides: TGTGCCAGCAGTAACAGGGGGGCTGGGGCCAACGTCCTGACTTTC. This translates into CASSNRGAGANVLTF.